This T cell receptor beta chain was retrieved from a study of vaccination effects on CD4 cells after COVID-19. Overall study context: Within the ViraFEST assay, antigen-specific CD4+ T cells underwent expansion with viral peptide pools prior to sequencing.

The culture ran for roughly 10 days before CD4+ T cells were isolated. Of the BNT162b2 and mRNA-1273 vaccines, participants received two doses of one or the other. Both day 3 and day 7 saw half the medium replaced with IL-2 medium. Germline CDR1 is SGHDT and CDR2 is YYEEEE. The CDR3 sequence is 13 residues long. Between the trimmed V and J ends, which lost 4 bases and 3 bases, there was a span of 11 bases. Measured with immunoSEQ multiplex PCR; TCRdb has only the in-frame clones, and not every one. The sample has fewer than 85,000 clones, roughly 81% seen once. Remarks on this clone: As yet, its antigen is unknown.

The receptor was isolated from a human donor who received a COVID-19 vaccine. This rearrangement joins TRBV5-6 to TRBJ2-7; D gene unclear. Specimen: CD4+ T cells from PBMCs cultured without peptide, collected after COVID-19 vaccination. Here the CDR3 DNA reads TGTGCCAGCAGCCTCCGGGTAGGCTACGAGCAGTACGTC. Its protein is CASSLRVGYEQYV.